These 7 T cell receptor beta chains came from one sample sequenced in a study of OX40 agonist ivuxolimab in advanced cancers. Sequenced by immunoSEQ multiplex PCR; TCRdb stores in-frame clones only, minus some. There are 40,000 to 45,000 clones in the sample; around nine tenths occur only once, and approximately 13% lies in the top ten. The starting material was CD4+ or CD8+ T cells sorted from blood, obtained in a trial of the OX40 agonist ivuxolimab. These receptors were obtained from an adult with an advanced solid tumor such as melanoma, head and neck, liver or kidney cancer.

The chain carries TRBV4-1 and TRBJ2-3; D possibly corresponds to TRBD2 (5 bases). Germline V gene sequence: CDR1 MGHRA, CDR2 YSYEKL. The CDR3 has 16 amino acids. Trimming pared 0 bases from V and 2 bases from J, leaving 12 bases between. The CDR3 coding sequence is TGCGCCAGCAGCCAAGAGGCGGAGACTAACACAGATACGCAGTATTTT. Its protein product is CASSQEAETNTDTQYF.

This chain connects TRBV6-6 to TRBJ1-2; D unresolved. The CDR3 has 13 residues. Germline V gene sequence: CDR1 MNHNY, CDR2 SVGAGI (reference sequence). Trimming removed 2 bases at V and 1 base at J, with 5 bases between. The CDR3 DNA sequence: TGTGCCAGCAGTTACGGAGGTAACTATGGCTACACCTTC. The encoded protein is CASSYGGNYGYTF.

The table lists this clone with a count of one. The chain has TRBV18 and TRBJ1-2, with a weak D call TRBD1 (5 bases). V lost 2 bases to trimming and J lost 7 bases, with 14 bases between them. CDR1 and CDR2 from the germline V gene are KGHSH and LQKENI. The CDR3 runs to 14 residues. The CDR3 sequence: CASSPGQGVGGYTF. Written as DNA, the CDR3 is TGTGCCAGCTCACCAGGGCAGGGAGTTGGTGGCTACACCTTC.

This rearrangement joins TRBV7-2 to TRBJ2-2; 7 nucleotides agree with TRBD2. J lost 6 bases, V lost 2 bases, and 12 bases had no gene match. Germline CDR1 SGHTA, CDR2 FQGNSA. The CDR3 consists of 17 residues. CDR3 in amino acids: CASSLFTGGRFAGELFF. Here the CDR3 DNA reads TGTGCCAGCAGCTTATTCACTGGCGGGAGATTCGCCGGGGAGCTGTTTTTT.

This chain's CDR3 is CASGTGATGNQPQHF. For the CDR3, the DNA is TGTGCCAGCGGGACAGGGGCGACGGGGAATCAGCCCCAGCATTTT. The chain combines TRBV28 with TRBJ1-5, with TRBD1 identical over 10 bases. The CDR3 runs to 15 residues. Germline trimming cut 8 bases from V and 4 bases from J; bases unmatched to any gene: 8. Germline V CDR1 and CDR2: MDHEN, SYDVKM.

The chain employs TRBV5-1 and TRBJ2-1; 8 nucleotides agree with TRBD1. The CDR3 has 16 amino acids. The J segment lost 9 bases and the V segment lost 0 bases, leaving 11 bases of the junction unmatched. Germline lookup yields CDR1 SGHRS and CDR2 YFSETQ. Here the CDR3 DNA reads TGCGCCAGCAGCTTGGATCGGACAGGGACGATACGTGAGCAGTTCTTC. Amino acids: CASSLDRTGTIREQFF.

Note on this clone: The sample carries other DNA sequences with the same CDR3. The rearrangement uses TRBV4-1 and TRBJ1-5; D is unclear. Germline CDR1 and CDR2: MGHRA and YSYEKL. The CDR3 is made up of 15 amino acids. The V end was cut by 3 bases, the J end by 0 bases, with 9 bases between. The CDR3 sequence: CASSQAGNSNQPQHF. CDR3 bases: TGCGCCAGCAGCCAGGCGGGCAATAGCAATCAGCCCCAGCATTTT.